The 21 T cell receptor beta chains given below trace back to one sample, sequenced in a study of patients and donors after allogeneic stem cell transplantation. TCRdb ran MiXCR on the RT-PCR reads and lists one entry per CDR3 protein. The table shows around 160,000 distinct CDR3 sequences, with 30% occurring only once. Sample: blood, either unsorted or a sorted T cell fraction (not recorded which). Receptors originate from a human donor who was either an allogeneic HSCT recipient or a stem cell or donor lymphocyte infusion donor (not recorded which). It is not recorded whose cells these are; they may come from a transplant donor.

This clonotype has just one count. This chain links TRBV2 with TRBJ2-7; 7 bases fit TRBD1. V shed 5 bases and J 6 bases; nucleotides not matched to a gene: 4. This CDR3 region has 12 residues. CDR1 is SNHLY and CDR2 is FYNNEI in the germline V gene. CDR3 region: CASSKTGFEQYF. The CDR3 coding sequence is TGTGCCAGCAGTAAGACAGGGTTCGAGCAGTACTTC.

The chain is built from TRBV29-1 and TRBJ2-1, with D possibly being TRBD1 (6 bases). The V end lost 6 bases, the J end lost 8 bases, and 11 bases lay between the germline ends. The CDR3 runs to 11 residues. Germline lookup yields CDR1 SQVTM and CDR2 ANQGSEA. CDR3 residues: CSVQKGDEQFF. The DNA of the CDR3 is TGCAGCGTCCAAAAGGGGGATGAGCAGTTCTTC.

The rearrangement links TRBV27 to TRBJ2-7, with 13 bases identical to TRBD2. The CDR3 totals 13 residues. V trimming: 8 bases; J trimming: 7 bases; junction bases outside the gene matches: 5. CDR1 MNHEY and CDR2 SMNVEV come from the germline V gene (reference sequence). In nucleotides, the CDR3 is TGTGCCAGCCCTCCGGGACTAGCGGGAGAGCAGTACTTC. This codes for CASPPGLAGEQYF.

The chain joins TRBV28 to TRBJ2-7, with 7 bases fitting TRBD2. Looked up from germline, CDR1 is MDHEN and CDR2 is SYDVKM. This CDR3 has 15 residues. Trimming took 2 bases from V and 3 from J; bases not matched to a gene: 7. CDR3 nucleotide sequence: TGTGCCAGCAGTTTAAGATCCACTAGCGTCTACGAGCAGTACTTC. This codes for CASSLRSTSVYEQYF. Looking up the rest from reference TRBV28 and TRBJ2-7 gives the full variable domain: DVKVTQSSRYLVKRTGEKVFLECVQDMDHENMFWYRQDPGLGLRLIYFSYDVKMKEKGDIPEGYSVSREKKERFSLILESASTNQTSMYLCASSLRSTSVYEQYFGPGTRLTVT.

A few counts support this clonotype. The rearrangement uses TRBV6-2 or TRBV6-3 and TRBJ1-1, with 7 bases that match TRBD1. CDR1 is MNHEY and CDR2 is SVGEGT in the germline V gene. Trimming at V came to 5 bases and at J to 3 bases, leaving 18 bases not matched to a gene. This CDR3 comprises 18 residues. DNA for the CDR3: TGTGCCAGCAGTCCCTACCATCAGACAGGGACAGTAGACACTGAAGCTTTCTTT. Protein sequence: CASSPYHQTGTVDTEAFF.

This clonotype was seen only a few times. The chain couples TRBV7-9 to TRBJ2-7; tentative D call: TRBD1 (6 bases). This CDR3 is built from 16 residues. The V end was cut by 5 bases, the J end by 5 bases, with 22 bases between. Germline values: CDR1 SEHNR, CDR2 FQNEAQ (reference sequence). This chain's CDR3 is CASSHSRQDSRDEQYF. CDR3 nucleotide sequence: TGTGCCAGCAGCCACTCCAGACAGGACTCCAGGGACGAGCAGTACTTC.

The J gene is TRBJ1-6, the V gene TRBV20-1, with D maybe TRBD1 (6 bases). V was clipped by 5 bases and J by 5 bases, with 13 bases between them. CDR1 is DFQATT and CDR2 is SNEGSKA in the germline V gene (reference sequence). The CDR3 has 14 residues. The CDR3 DNA follows: TGCAGTGCTTCGGAAGACAGGAATAATTCACCCCTCCACTTT. Protein: CSASEDRNNSPLHF.

A few counts support this clonotype. This sequence joins TRBV15 and TRBJ2-3; D is ambiguous. Trimming cost V 8 bases and J 3 bases, with 15 bases left between them. The CDR3 loop spans 14 amino acids. Germline CDR1 and CDR2: LNHNV and YYDKDF (reference sequence). This CDR3 reads CATRDFPWTDTQYF. Here the CDR3 DNA reads TGTGCCACCCGCGACTTTCCCTGGACAGATACGCAGTATTTT. The full variable domain, rest sourced from reference TRBV15 and TRBJ2-3, is DAMVIQNPRYQVTQFGKPVTLSCSQTLNHNVMYWYQQKSSQAPKLLFHYYDKDFNNEADTPDNFQSRRPNTSFCFLDIRSPGLGDTAMYLCATRDFPWTDTQYFGPGTRLTVL.

This clonotype was counted between two and nine times. The chain joins TRBV20-1 to TRBJ1-2; possibly TRBD1 for D (5 bases). The CDR3 sequence is 15 residues long. Per germline, CDR1 DFQATT and CDR2 SNEGSKA (reference sequence). The V gene lost 1 base and the J gene lost 4 bases, with 16 bases spanning the gap. The CDR3: CSARAHADTIYGYTF. The DNA of the CDR3 is TGCAGTGCTAGAGCCCACGCGGACACTATCTATGGCTACACCTTC.

The chain combines TRBV7-3 with TRBJ2-3, with 15 bases fitting TRBD2. From germline, CDR1 is SGHTA and CDR2 FQGTGA. The CDR3 has 16 residues. After removal of 5 bases from V and 3 bases from J, the junction contained 3 bases not matched to a gene. The chain's CDR3 is CASSDGLAGGTDTQYF. The CDR3 region has the DNA TGTGCCAGCAGCGATGGACTAGCGGGAGGGACAGATACGCAGTATTTT.

This clonotype was seen a handful of times. This sequence joins TRBV12-3 or TRBV12-4 and TRBJ1-4; TRBD1 agrees at 9 bases. Germline trimming cut 6 bases from V and 6 bases from J; bases unmatched to any gene: 2. This CDR3 spans 13 amino acids. CDR3 loop: CASSRQGDEKLFF. CDR3 nucleotides: TGTGCCAGCAGCCGACAGGGGGATGAAAAACTGTTTTTT.

The chain recombines TRBV2 with TRBJ2-1; tentatively, D is TRBD2 (6 bases). Germline V CDR1 and CDR2: SNHLY, FYNNEI. Deletions cut 3 bases from V and 4 bases from J, with 10 bases between. The CDR3 is 14 amino acids. Here the CDR3 DNA reads TGTGCCAGCAGTGAGACTAGGAATTACAATGAGCAGTTCTTC. It is translated as CASSETRNYNEQFF.

In its sample, this clonotype was seen a few times. The chain uses TRBV6-2 or TRBV6-3 and TRBJ1-5; no definite D call. CDR3 size: 14 residues. Germline CDR1 reads MNHEY; CDR2 reads SVGEGT. Trimming removed 7 bases from V and 0 bases from J, with 10 bases in between. CDR3 nucleotides: TGTGCCAGCATTGGGTTATATAGCAATCAGCCCCAGCATTTT. It specifies CASIGLYSNQPQHF.

This clonotype was detected ten times or more. This chain uses TRBV6-5 with TRBJ1-1; 7 bases align to TRBD1. The CDR3 is made up of 15 amino acids. Germline CDR1 reads MNHEY; CDR2 reads SVGAGI. Germline trimming cut 4 bases from V and 0 bases from J; bases unmatched to any gene: 5. The DNA of the CDR3 is TGTGCCAGCAGTTGGGACAGCCCATTGAACACTGAAGCTTTCTTT. Its protein product is CASSWDSPLNTEAFF.

This clonotype has just a few counts. J is TRBJ1-4 and V is TRBV28; D remains unclear. Germline values: CDR1 MDHEN, CDR2 SYDVKM. V lost 6 bases and J lost 0, with 14 bases in between. The CDR3 sequence is 16 residues long. CDR3 residues: CASRPGWKSTNEKLFF. The CDR3 region has the DNA TGTGCCAGCAGGCCAGGCTGGAAATCAACTAATGAAAAACTGTTTTTT.

This chain joins TRBV4-1 and TRBJ2-7, with 8 positions matching TRBD2. Trimming cost V 1 base and J 3 bases; bases outside gene matches: 8. This CDR3 region has 16 residues. CDR1 and CDR2 from the germline V gene are MGHRA and YSYEKL. CDR3 sequence reads: CASSQGGLASFYEQYF. The CDR3 DNA reads as TGCGCCAGCAGCCAAGGAGGACTAGCTTCCTTCTACGAGCAGTACTTC.

The chain carries TRBV6-6 and TRBJ2-7; D is perhaps TRBD1 (5 bases). Looked up from germline, CDR1 is MNHNY and CDR2 is SVGAGI (reference sequence). V lost 5 bases, J lost 11 bases, and 19 bases lay in between. CDR3 length: 13 residues. The CDR3, as DNA: TGTGCCAGCAGTCGCCCACAGGATACCTCGGAGTACTTC. It specifies CASSRPQDTSEYF.

This chain joins TRBV7-6 and TRBJ2-2, with 7 bases that match TRBD2. The CDR3 totals 16 residues. V lost 3 bases to trimming and J lost 2 bases; unmatched junction nucleotides: 6. Germline lookup yields CDR1 SGHVS and CDR2 FNYEAQ. The chain's CDR3 is CASSFLAEINTGELFF. DNA for the CDR3: TGTGCCAGCAGCTTCCTAGCGGAGATTAACACCGGGGAGCTGTTTTTT. Looking up the rest from reference TRBV7-6 and TRBJ2-2 gives the full variable domain: GAGVSQSPRYKVTKRGQDVALRCDPISGHVSLYWYRQALGQGPEFLTYFNYEAQQDKSGLPNDRFSAERPEGSISTLTIQRTEQRDSAMYRCASSFLAEINTGELFFGEGSRLTVL.

This chain connects TRBV6-5 to TRBJ1-2; D remains unclear. Trimming removed 4 bases at V and 4 bases at J, with 10 bases between. CDR1 and CDR2 (germline): MNHEY, SVGAGI. The CDR3 runs 13 residues. Here the CDR3 reads CASSSDTSYGYTF. In DNA form, the CDR3 reads TGTGCCAGCAGTTCTGACACATCCTATGGCTACACCTTC.

A few counts support this clonotype. The chain couples TRBV10-3 to TRBJ1-3; 7 nucleotides match TRBD1. Germline V gene lookup returns CDR1 ENHRY and CDR2 SYGVKD. Germline trimming cut 2 bases from V and 6 bases from J; bases unmatched to any gene: 10. The CDR3 is made up of 16 amino acids. As DNA, the CDR3 is TGTGCCATCAGTGAGCCGTACCGGGACAGCCTAAACACCATATATTTT. It codes for CAISEPYRDSLNTIYF.

The table lists this clonotype with a few counts. The V gene is TRBV20-1, the J gene TRBJ2-1, with 8 bases matching TRBD2. Germline CDR1 is DFQATT and CDR2 is SNEGSKA (reference sequence). The ends lost 6 bases at V and 2 bases at J; junction bases unmatched: 9. The length of the CDR3 is 15 residues. In nucleotides, the CDR3 is TGCAGTGCGAGTACTAGCGGAAGGGCCTACAATGAGCAGTTCTTC. It translates to CSASTSGRAYNEQFF.